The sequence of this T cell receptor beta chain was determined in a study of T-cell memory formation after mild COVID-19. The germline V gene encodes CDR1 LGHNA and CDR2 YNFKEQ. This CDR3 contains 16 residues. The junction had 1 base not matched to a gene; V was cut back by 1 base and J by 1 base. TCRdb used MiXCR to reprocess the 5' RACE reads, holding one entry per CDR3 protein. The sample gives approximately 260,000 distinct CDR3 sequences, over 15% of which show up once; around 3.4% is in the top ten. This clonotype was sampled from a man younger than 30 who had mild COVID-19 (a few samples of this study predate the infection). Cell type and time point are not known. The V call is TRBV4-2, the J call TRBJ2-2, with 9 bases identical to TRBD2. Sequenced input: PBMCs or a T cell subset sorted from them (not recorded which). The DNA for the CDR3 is TGTGCCAGCAGCCAAGTTAGCGGGAGGAACACCGGGGAGCTGTTTTTT. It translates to CASSQVSGRNTGELFF.